These 3 T cell receptor beta chains originate from one sample sequenced in a study of T cells in Graves' hyperthyroidism and ophthalmopathy. From RNA transcripts, TCR beta CDR3 regions were amplified. In the first-round RT-PCR of the TCR CDR3, the HTBI primer set was used. TCRdb fed the multiplex PCR reads into MiXCR, producing one record per CDR3 protein. The table includes 550,000 to 700,000 distinct CDR3 sequences, under 60% detected once. Sequencing used peripheral blood or thyroid tissue (not recorded which). These receptors all come from an adult woman with Graves' disease, either hyperthyroidism or ophthalmopathy (not recorded which).

Note on this clonotype: As the CDR3 is not closed by the conserved phenylalanine or tryptophan, this likely results from a read error. Because the CDR3's place on the DNA is in doubt, the DNA is left out and the CDR3 is given as listed by TCRdb. The V and J genes are TRBV9 and TRBJ2-7. Ends included, the CDR3 has 9 residues. Germline-derived CDR1 and CDR2 are SGDLS and YYNGEE. The CDR3 loop is CASSVAGSG.

This clonotype was seen repeatedly, ten times or more. The V gene is TRBV24-1, the J gene TRBJ2-5; D might be TRBD1 or TRBD2, each matching 5 bases. This CDR3 spans 17 amino acids. V lost 5 bases, J lost 3 bases, and 21 bases lay in between. CDR1 and CDR2 (germline): KGHDR, SFDVKD. CDR3 region: CATSGPGTARIKETQYF. The CDR3 DNA reads as TGTGCCACCAGTGGCCCCGGGACCGCAAGAATTAAAGAGACCCAGTACTTC.

This chain connects TRBV15 to TRBJ2-1, with 7 positions matching TRBD2. The CDR3 spans 16 residues. The germline V gene has CDR1 LNHNV and CDR2 YYDKDF (reference sequence). Trimming removed 5 bases from V and 2 bases from J; junction bases left unmatched: 9. The CDR3 spells CATSRSLSGAYNEQFF. CDR3 sequence (DNA): TGTGCCACCAGCCGATCCCTAAGCGGGGCCTACAATGAGCAGTTCTTC. The full variable domain, rest sourced from reference TRBV15 and TRBJ2-1, is DAMVIQNPRYQVTQFGKPVTLSCSQTLNHNVMYWYQQKSSQAPKLLFHYYDKDFNNEADTPDNFQSRRPNTSFCFLDIRSPGLGDTAMYLCATSRSLSGAYNEQFFGPGTRLTVL.